One sample yielded the 29 T cell receptor beta chains listed below, sequenced in a study of post-analysis software for immune sequencing data. Study results and limitations: Patients had higher frequencies than controls of a handful of TRBV segments, including TRBV5-6, TRBV5-1 and TRBV20-1.

Their target antigens are unknown. Included in the TCR beta cDNA libraries were unique molecular identifiers. A single record per CDR3 protein comes from TCRdb applying MiXCR to the PCR reads. The data contain about 820,000 distinct CDR3 sequences, approximately 50% of them seen just once; the ten biggest clones take up 4% to 5.5%. Sequencing was carried out using blood. The origin of the receptors is a girl aged 10-17 years with multiple sclerosis.

This sequence joins TRBV4-1 and TRBJ2-6; D may be TRBD1 (6 bases). The CDR3 is 17 amino acids. CDR1 and CDR2 (germline): MGHRA, YSYEKL. V lost 0 bases to trimming and J lost 0 bases, with 9 bases between them. In DNA, the CDR3 is TGCGCCAGCAGCCAAGACCCACAGGGCTCTGGGGCCAACGTCCTGACTTTC. Amino acid sequence: CASSQDPQGSGANVLTF.

The chain combines TRBV6-2 or TRBV6-3 with TRBJ2-5, with 7 bases lining up with TRBD1. The CDR3 runs to 17 residues. The germline CDR1 and CDR2 sequences are MNHEY and SVGEGT. J was trimmed by 5 bases and V by 0 bases; bases with no gene match: 12. The DNA of the CDR3 is TGTGCCAGCAGTTACTCGTCTCCCGACAGGGTCAGGGAGACCCAGTACTTC. Amino acid sequence: CASSYSSPDRVRETQYF.

The sample holds a few counts of this clonotype. This chain links TRBV9 with TRBJ2-1; 9 nucleotides line up with TRBD2. Trimming took 0 bases from V and 8 from J; bases not matched to a gene: 9. The CDR3 covers 16 residues. Germline V gives CDR1 SGDLS, CDR2 YYNGEE. CDR3 region: CASSVGGGLAIHEQFF. The CDR3 nucleotides are TGTGCCAGCAGCGTAGGGGGGGGACTAGCTATCCATGAGCAGTTCTTC.

The J gene is TRBJ2-5, the V gene TRBV29-1, with 8 bases matching TRBD1. From germline, CDR1 is SQVTM and CDR2 ANQGSEA. The CDR3 loop spans 12 amino acids. Trimming cost V 7 bases and J 11 bases; bases outside gene matches: 12. The CDR3 nucleotides read TGCAGCGCCACCAGGGGGCGGTGGGAGCAGTACTTC. Its translation is CSATRGRWEQYF.

This clonotype was detected a few times. The V call is TRBV6-4, the J call TRBJ2-3; D ambiguous. CDR3 length: 13 residues. CDR1 and CDR2 (germline): MRHNA, SNTAGT. V lost 4 bases and J lost 5, with 10 bases in between. The DNA of the CDR3 is TGTGCCAGCAGTGTACTACCGGGAGATACGCAGTATTTT. Its translation: CASSVLPGDTQYF.

The chain joins TRBV29-1 to TRBJ1-2; TRBD1 is a possible D gene (6 bases). From germline, CDR1 is SQVTM and CDR2 ANQGSEA. The CDR3 spans 11 residues. The V gene lost 7 bases and the J gene lost 10 bases, with 16 bases spanning the gap. CDR3 sequence (DNA): TGCAGCGCCGCGTCGGGGGCTCTCTACACCTTC. The encoded protein is CSAASGALYTF.

V gene TRBV29-1 combines with J gene TRBJ2-7; TRBD1 matches at 7 bases. The CDR3 length is 12 residues. With V trimmed by 6 bases and J by 3 bases, 5 bases remained unmatched. In germline, CDR1 is SQVTM, CDR2 ANQGSEA. As DNA, the CDR3 is TGCAGCGTAAAGGGACAGCGCTACGAGCAGTACTTC. Translation gives CSVKGQRYEQYF.

This sequence joins TRBV5-1 and TRBJ1-2; D unclear. Trimming took off 5 bases at V and 2 bases at J, with 10 bases between the two ends. Germline V gene sequence: CDR1 SGHRS, CDR2 YFSETQ. The CDR3 is 13 amino acids. The CDR3: CASRPDGNYGYTF. CDR3 DNA: TGCGCCAGCAGACCGGACGGAAACTATGGCTACACCTTC.

CDR3 sequence (DNA): TGTGCTAGTGGTTTGGTAGGGACAGGCGAACTGAACACTGAAGCTTTCTTT. Translating it yields CASGLVGTGELNTEAFF. V is TRBV12-5 and J is TRBJ1-1; 8 positions match TRBD1. The germline V gene has CDR1 LGHNT and CDR2 FRNRAP. With V trimmed by 0 bases and J by 0 bases, 6 bases remained unmatched. There are 17 residues in the CDR3.

This rearrangement joins TRBV7-3 to TRBJ1-1; D unresolved. Per germline, CDR1 SGHTA and CDR2 FQGTGA. The CDR3 extends over 13 amino acids. The ends were cut back, 4 bases at V and 0 bases at J, with 6 bases in the middle. Here the CDR3 reads CASSSTMNTEAFF. In DNA, the CDR3 is TGTGCCAGCAGCTCAACCATGAACACTGAAGCTTTCTTT.

CDR3 in amino acids: CASLGGPYNEQFF. The CDR3 DNA reads as TGTGCCAGCCTGGGGGGGCCTTACAATGAGCAGTTCTTC. V and J are TRBV12-3 or TRBV12-4 and TRBJ2-1; maybe TRBD2 (7 bases). The CDR3 has 13 amino acids. V was cut by 8 bases and J by 4 bases, with 12 bases left in between.

V usage is TRBV7-9 and J usage is TRBJ2-7, with D tentatively TRBD2 (6 bases). Germline V gene data show CDR1 as SEHNR and CDR2 as FQNEAQ (reference sequence). V was trimmed by 5 bases and J by 0 bases, leaving 11 bases between them. This CDR3 spans 14 amino acids. The DNA of the CDR3 is TGTGCCAGCAGCCTAATGGGGGGCTCCTACGAGCAGTACTTC. Its translation: CASSLMGGSYEQYF.

Only one count was recorded for this clonotype. This may be a read error: a much more frequent sequence differs by one nucleotide. The V call is TRBV20-1, the J call TRBJ2-3; TRBD2 aligns across 10 bases. Germline trimming cut 5 bases from V and 2 bases from J; bases unmatched to any gene: 10. Germline CDR1 is DFQATT and CDR2 is SNEGSKA (reference sequence). The CDR3 length is 16 residues. The CDR3 region has the DNA TGCAGTGCTGGTAGGACTAGCGGAGCTATCACAGATACGCAGTATTTT. As protein: CSAGRTSGAITDTQYF.

This clonotype was seen more than once but under ten times. The DNA for the CDR3 is TGTGCCAGCAGTAGCGGGACAGGGTTAACTGGGGCCAACGTCCTGACTTTC. Translated: CASSSGTGLTGANVLTF. The rearrangement joins TRBV6-2 or TRBV6-3 to TRBJ2-6; 9 positions match TRBD1. CDR3 length: 17 residues. In germline, CDR1 is MNHEY, CDR2 SVGEGT. Germline trimming cut 5 bases from V and 2 bases from J; bases unmatched to any gene: 7.

This clonotype was detected only a few times. This rearrangement joins TRBV10-3 to TRBJ2-7, with 8 nucleotides matching TRBD2. The junction had 6 bases not matched to a gene; V was cut back by 6 bases and J by 2 bases. Germline assignment: CDR1 ENHRY and CDR2 SYGVKD. The CDR3 sequence is 14 residues long. DNA of the CDR3: TGTGCCATCAGGAGAGCGGGGGAGACCTACGAGCAGTACTTC. This codes for CAIRRAGETYEQYF.

The chain employs TRBV20-1 and TRBJ2-1; 8 bases match TRBD2. V lost 0 bases, J lost 7 bases, and 20 bases stayed unmatched. The germline V gene has CDR1 DFQATT and CDR2 SNEGSKA (reference sequence). CDR3 length: 19 residues. Here the CDR3 DNA reads TGCAGTGCTAGAGAACGTACTCCTGTCACTAGCGGCACCCCTAATGAGCAGTTCTTC. The encoded protein is CSARERTPVTSGTPNEQFF.

The genes are TRBV7-6 and TRBJ2-3, with D possibly called TRBD1 or TRBD2 (5 bases each). CDR3 length: 16 amino acids. Per germline, CDR1 SGHVS and CDR2 FNYEAQ. Trimming shortened V by 2 bases and J by 2 bases, and 14 bases separated the two germline ends. CDR3 in DNA: TGTGCCAGCAGCTTAACCGGGACGGCCTTCACAGATACGCAGTATTTT. This sequence encodes CASSLTGTAFTDTQYF. The full variable domain, with the rest looked up from reference TRBV7-6 and TRBJ2-3, is GAGVSQSPRYKVTKRGQDVALRCDPISGHVSLYWYRQALGQGPEFLTYFNYEAQQDKSGLPNDRFSAERPEGSISTLTIQRTEQRDSAMYRCASSLTGTAFTDTQYFGPGTRLTVL.

This clonotype was observed a handful of times. Here the CDR3 reads CSARLAGGINIQYF. The CDR3 coding sequence is TGCAGTGCTAGACTAGCGGGAGGGATAAACATTCAGTACTTC. This sequence joins TRBV20-1 and TRBJ2-4; TRBD2 matches 12 bases. Germline trimming cut 2 bases from V and 6 bases from J; bases unmatched to any gene: 2. Germline-derived CDR1 and CDR2 are DFQATT and SNEGSKA (reference sequence). CDR3 size: 14 residues.

The V call is TRBV20-1, the J call TRBJ2-5, with TRBD2 matching over 8 bases. The CDR3 totals 15 residues. The V gene's germline CDR1 is DFQATT and CDR2 SNEGSKA (reference sequence). With V trimmed by 5 bases and J by 0 bases, 8 bases remained unmatched. The CDR3 nucleotides are TGCAGTGCTTTGGGGGTTAGCGGGGACCAAGAGACCCAGTACTTC. Translation gives CSALGVSGDQETQYF.

The V gene is TRBV25-1, the J gene TRBJ1-2; TRBD1 is a possible D gene (5 bases). The V gene lost 3 bases and the J gene lost 8 bases, with 16 bases spanning the gap. Germline-derived CDR1 and CDR2 are MGHDK and SYGVNS. The CDR3 spans 14 residues. This CDR3 reads CASSDPGRQLGYTF. For the CDR3, the DNA is TGTGCCAGCAGTGATCCGGGACGGCAATTAGGCTACACCTTC.

The J gene is TRBJ2-7, the V gene TRBV5-6; the D gene is possibly TRBD2 (6 bases). From germline, CDR1 is SGHDT and CDR2 YYEEEE. Trimming removed 0 bases at V and 3 bases at J, with 16 bases between. CDR3 length: 16 residues. The chain's CDR3 is CASSLAPGGLVYEQYF. Here the CDR3 DNA reads TGTGCCAGCAGCTTGGCCCCTGGGGGGTTAGTCTACGAGCAGTACTTC.

The chain joins TRBV27 to TRBJ2-6; a weak D match, TRBD1 (5 bases). CDR3 length: 13 residues. Per germline, CDR1 MNHEY and CDR2 SMNVEV (reference sequence). V was trimmed by 7 bases and J by 2 bases, leaving 6 bases between them. CDR3 DNA sequence: TGTGCCAGCAAGGGGCCTGGGGCCAACGTCCTGACTTTC. This translates into CASKGPGANVLTF. The variable domain in full, with the rest retrieved from reference TRBV27 and TRBJ2-6, is EAQVTQNPRYLITVTGKKLTVTCSQNMNHEYMSWYRQDPGLGLRQIYYSMNVEVTDKGDVPEGYKVSRKEKRNFPLILESPSPNQTSLYFCASKGPGANVLTFGAGSRLTVL.

The table lists this clonotype with a count of one. The germline gene is not matched at one end of the junction; a read error may be the cause. J is TRBJ2-1 and V is TRBV20-1; no firm D call. The CDR3 runs to 11 residues. Germline values: CDR1 DFQATT, CDR2 SNEGSKA (reference sequence). DNA for the CDR3: TGCAGGGCTAGTAGAGACAATGAGCAGTTCTTC. This gives the protein CRASRDNEQFF.

This chain uses TRBV5-1 with TRBJ2-3; D unresolved. The CDR3 is 15 amino acids. Germline CDR1 and CDR2: SGHRS and YFSETQ. V lost 0 bases and J 2 bases, leaving 10 bases between the germline ends. The CDR3 region is CASSLAAFDTDTQYF. The CDR3 bases are TGCGCCAGCAGCTTGGCCGCCTTTGACACAGATACGCAGTATTTT.

This sequence joins TRBV29-1 and TRBJ2-5, with TRBD2 matching over 11 bases. The CDR3 consists of 16 residues. Germline loops: CDR1 SQVTM, CDR2 ANQGSEA. With V trimmed by 4 bases and J by 4 bases, 11 bases remained unmatched. CDR3 nucleotides: TGCAGCGTTGGAGGGGTTAGCGGGGGGGCCGGAGAGACCCAGTACTTC. This translates into CSVGGVSGGAGETQYF. Complete variable domain (other parts from reference TRBV29-1 and TRBJ2-5): SAVISQKPSRDICQRGTSLTIQCQVDSQVTMMFWYRQQPGQSLTLIATANQGSEATYESGFVIDKFPISRPNLTFSTLTVSNMSPEDSSIYLCSVGGVSGGAGETQYFGPGTRLLVL.

The V and J genes are TRBV4-2 and TRBJ2-1, with 8 bases identical to TRBD2. V was clipped by 4 bases and J by 6 bases; unmatched bases: 11. CDR1 is LGHNA, CDR2 YNFKEQ, per germline. This CDR3 has 16 amino acids. CDR3 sequence reads: CASSRPGLERLNEQFF. CDR3 in DNA: TGTGCCAGCAGCCGGCCGGGACTAGAAAGGCTCAATGAGCAGTTCTTC.

This rearrangement joins TRBV5-1 to TRBJ2-5, with TRBD1 identical over 7 bases. Unmatched junction bases numbered 10, after V lost 3 bases and J lost 2 bases. Germline CDR1 reads SGHRS; CDR2 reads YFSETQ. The CDR3 length is 16 residues. CDR3 region: CASSWTVTGQQETQYF. CDR3 nucleotide sequence: TGCGCCAGCAGCTGGACCGTGACAGGGCAGCAAGAGACCCAGTACTTC.

The rearrangement joins TRBV12-3 or TRBV12-4 to TRBJ2-7, with TRBD2 identical over 7 bases. The assigned J gene may be wrong: the sequence end matches TRBJ2-5 better. This CDR3 is built from 13 residues. The CDR3 bases are TGTGCCAGTGGGTGGCGGCGGGGGGAGACCCAGTACTTC. This codes for CASGWRRGETQYF.

This sequence joins TRBV27 and TRBJ1-2; D perhaps matches TRBD1 (6 bases). This CDR3 has 16 amino acids. V shed 7 bases and J shed 8 bases, with 26 bases lying between them. CDR1 is MNHEY and CDR2 is SMNVEV in the germline V gene (reference sequence). The CDR3 loop is CASTQETDGGRGGYTF. CDR3 nucleotide sequence: TGTGCCAGCACCCAGGAGACAGATGGGGGCCGAGGAGGCTACACCTTC.